These 14 T cell receptor beta chains were all obtained from the same sample, sequenced in a study of T cell responses to AZD1222 COVID-19 vaccine. Libraries were prepared by immunoSEQ multiplex PCR; TCRdb keeps only in-frame clonotypes and omits some of them. The sample has 150,000 to 180,000 clones, less than 95% seen once. The input for sequencing was peripheral blood, taken on day 0 of AZD1222 vaccination. The receptors were sampled from an adult in good health.

The chain is built from TRBV14 and TRBJ2-5, with 14 bases aligning to TRBD2. V trimming: 0 bases; J trimming: 3 bases; junction bases outside the gene matches: 3. CDR3 length: 17 residues. CDR1 and CDR2 from the germline V gene are SGHDN and FVKESK. CDR3 coding DNA: TGTGCCAGCAGCCAAGAGGCGGGACTAGCGGGAGAAGAGACCCAGTACTTC. It encodes CASSQEAGLAGEETQYF.

The rearrangement joins TRBV6-4 to TRBJ1-1; TRBD1 is a possible D gene (5 bases). V was trimmed by 4 bases and J by 1 base, leaving 7 bases between them. Germline V gene data show CDR1 as MRHNA and CDR2 as SNTAGT. This CDR3 has 13 residues. In nucleotides, the CDR3 is TGTGCCAGCAGTGCACAGGAGAACACTGAAGCTTTCTTT. It encodes CASSAQENTEAFF.

This clone was detected once. The rearrangement links TRBV25-1 to TRBJ2-5; maybe TRBD2 (6 bases). The germline V gene has CDR1 MGHDK and CDR2 SYGVNS. CDR3 length: 14 residues. Deletions cut 2 bases from V and 2 bases from J, with 9 bases between. The CDR3 DNA is TGTGCCAGCAGTGAACGGCGGGGACAAGAGACCCAGTACTTC. Translating gives CASSERRGQETQYF.

J is TRBJ2-1 and V is TRBV30; 10 bases fit TRBD2. Germline V gene sequence: CDR1 GTSNPN, CDR2 SVGIG (reference sequence). V lost 4 bases to trimming and J lost 4 bases; unmatched junction nucleotides: 4. CDR3 length equals 14 residues. In DNA form, the CDR3 reads TGTGCCTGGATACCTAGCGGGAGTTACAATGAGCAGTTCTTC. This sequence encodes CAWIPSGSYNEQFF.

The rearrangement links TRBV5-1 to TRBJ2-7, with D unclear. The length of the CDR3 is 13 residues. V lost 4 bases and J 2 bases, leaving 10 bases between the germline ends. Germline V lookup: CDR1 SGHRS, CDR2 YFSETQ. In DNA form, the CDR3 reads TGCGCCAGCAGCGGTGACGGGCCCTACGAGCAGTACTTC. It encodes CASSGDGPYEQYF. The variable domain in full, completed from reference TRBV5-1 and TRBJ2-7, reads KAGVTQTPRYLIKTRGQQVTLSCSPISGHRSVSWYQQTPGQGLQFLFEYFSETQRNKGNFPGRFSGRQFSNSRSEMNVSTLELGDSALYLCASSGDGPYEQYFGPGTRLTVT.

The chain employs TRBV7-9 and TRBJ2-7; possibly TRBD1 for D (6 bases). Trimming left V 5 bases short and J 3 bases short, with 8 bases between. The CDR3 length is 12 residues. Germline loops: CDR1 SEHNR, CDR2 FQNEAQ (reference sequence). CDR3 coding DNA: TGTGCCAGCAGCATACAGGGCTACGAGCAGTACTTC. This sequence encodes CASSIQGYEQYF.

The chain carries TRBV5-6 and TRBJ1-6; the D is unclear. The V and J ends lost 3 bases and 7 bases respectively, with 11 bases between them. CDR1 SGHDT and CDR2 YYEEEE come from the germline V gene. This CDR3 has 14 amino acids. CDR3 sequence (DNA): TGTGCCAGCAGCTCTGGTGTCTACAATTCACCCCTCCACTTT. Translating it yields CASSSGVYNSPLHF.

This chain connects TRBV7-9 to TRBJ2-1; weak D call: TRBD2 (6 bases). The CDR3 runs 15 residues. The germline CDR1 and CDR2 sequences are SEHNR and FQNEAQ (reference sequence). The V end was cut by 4 bases, the J end by 8 bases, with 18 bases between. The CDR3 sequence: CASSSIDGGSDEQFF. CDR3 bases: TGTGCCAGCAGCTCCATCGACGGAGGGAGCGATGAGCAGTTCTTC.

The chain is built from TRBV10-3 and TRBJ1-2, with 7 bases lining up with TRBD1. The ends lost 6 bases at V and 3 bases at J; junction bases unmatched: 13. The CDR3 has 16 residues. CDR1 is ENHRY and CDR2 is SYGVKD in the germline V gene. CDR3 bases: TGTGCCATCAGGACTTCGCCAGGGGGACTTGACTATGGCTACACCTTC. This translates into CAIRTSPGGLDYGYTF.

The gene calls are TRBV28 and TRBJ1-2; weak D call: TRBD1 (6 bases). Trimming stripped 5 bases from V and 2 bases from J, with 9 bases between. Germline V gives CDR1 MDHEN, CDR2 SYDVKM. The CDR3 is made up of 13 amino acids. CDR3 loop: CASSLDRNYGYTF. Written as DNA, the CDR3 is TGTGCCAGCAGTCTGGACAGAAACTATGGCTACACCTTC.

This clone was counted between two and nine times. This chain uses TRBV6-4 with TRBJ2-1, with TRBD1 matching 11 bases. With V trimmed by 2 bases and J by 7 bases, 4 bases remained unmatched. Germline loops: CDR1 MRHNA, CDR2 SNTAGT. The CDR3 totals 15 residues. DNA for the CDR3: TGTGCCAGCAGTGACGGGACAGGGGGGGGAAATGAGCAGTTCTTC. It translates to CASSDGTGGGNEQFF.

J is TRBJ2-3 and V is TRBV10-3; no firm D call. From germline, CDR1 is ENHRY and CDR2 SYGVKD. Trimming shortened V by 6 bases and J by 2 bases, and 15 bases separated the two germline ends. This CDR3 is 15 amino acids long. The CDR3 protein is CAISSLNTYTDTQYF. The CDR3 nucleotides read TGTGCCATCAGCTCCCTCAACACCTACACAGATACGCAGTATTTT.

The V call is TRBV7-2, the J call TRBJ1-3; D is uncertain. There are 16 residues in the CDR3. From germline, CDR1 is SGHTA and CDR2 FQGNSA. Trimming cost V 4 bases and J 0 bases, with 13 bases left between them. CDR3 nucleotides: TGTGCCAGCAGCTCCCACAGCCCAGTCTCTGGAAACACCATATATTTT. Its translation is CASSSHSPVSGNTIYF. Based on the CDR3 plus reference TRBV7-2 and TRBJ1-3, the full variable domain is GAGVSQSPSNKVTEKGKDVELRCDPISGHTALYWYRQSLGQGLEFLIYFQGNSAPDKSGLPSDRFSAERTGGSVSTLTIQRTQQEDSAVYLCASSSHSPVSGNTIYFGEGSWLTVV.

The J gene is TRBJ1-2, the V gene TRBV12-3 or TRBV12-4; a weak D match, TRBD1 (6 bases). CDR3 size: 12 residues. V lost 3 bases, J lost 7 bases, and 9 bases lay in between. In DNA, the CDR3 is TGTGCCAGCAGTTTCCGGACAGCTGGCTACACCTTC. Its translation is CASSFRTAGYTF.